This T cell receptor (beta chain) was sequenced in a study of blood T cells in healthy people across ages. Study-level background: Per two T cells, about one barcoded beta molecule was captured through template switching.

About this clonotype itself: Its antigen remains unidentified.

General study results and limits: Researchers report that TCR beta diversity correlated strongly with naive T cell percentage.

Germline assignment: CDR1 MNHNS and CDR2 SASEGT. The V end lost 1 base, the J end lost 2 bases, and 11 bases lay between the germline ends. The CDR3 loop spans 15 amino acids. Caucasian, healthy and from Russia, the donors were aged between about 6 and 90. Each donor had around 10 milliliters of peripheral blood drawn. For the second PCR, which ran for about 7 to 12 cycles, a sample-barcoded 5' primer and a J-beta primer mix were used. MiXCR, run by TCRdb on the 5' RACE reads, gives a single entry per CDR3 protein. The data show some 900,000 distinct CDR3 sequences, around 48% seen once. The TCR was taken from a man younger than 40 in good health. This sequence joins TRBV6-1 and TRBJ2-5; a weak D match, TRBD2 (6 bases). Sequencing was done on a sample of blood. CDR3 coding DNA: TGTGCCAGCAGTGAAGGCGGGGTATGGCAAGAGACCCAGTACTTC. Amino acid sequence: CASSEGGVWQETQYF.